Below are 9 T cell receptor beta chains sequenced from a single sample in a study of CD8 T cells in ankylosing spondylitis. MiXCR, run by TCRdb on the 5' RACE reads, gives a single entry per CDR3 protein. The repertoire consists of about 240,000 distinct CDR3 sequences, with approximately 9% occurring once and the leading ten covering about 6.8%. The sample taken for sequencing was blood, either unsorted or a sorted T cell fraction (not recorded which). The receptors here all came from a male donor with ankylosing spondylitis or in good health (not recorded which).

This clonotype appeared many times. V usage is TRBV20-1 and J usage is TRBJ2-2; D perhaps matches TRBD2 (6 bases). The CDR3 is 15 amino acids. V lost 3 bases, J lost 4 bases, and 15 bases lay in between. From germline, CDR1 is DFQATT and CDR2 SNEGSKA (reference sequence). CDR3 protein: CSAREGRASTGELFF. For the CDR3, the DNA is TGCAGTGCTAGGGAGGGCAGAGCGAGCACCGGGGAGCTGTTTTTT.

This clonotype appeared many times. The chain carries TRBV4-1 and TRBJ2-3; 7 bases line up with TRBD2. The CDR3 is 16 residues long. In germline, CDR1 is MGHRA, CDR2 YSYEKL. V trimming: 6 bases; J trimming: 5 bases; junction bases outside the gene matches: 14. CDR3 in DNA: TGCGCCAGCAGAAGGCCTGGGGCGGGAGTGGGAGATACGCAGTATTTT. Protein product: CASRRPGAGVGDTQYF.

This clonotype was picked up many times. The chain joins TRBV12-3 or TRBV12-4 to TRBJ2-5; D gene uncertain. The CDR3 sequence is 16 residues long. V was trimmed by 3 bases and J by 3 bases, leaving 17 bases between them. The CDR3 sequence is CASSFLVFGPEETQYF. The DNA of the CDR3 is TGTGCCAGCAGTTTTCTAGTCTTTGGACCCGAAGAGACCCAGTACTTC.

This clonotype was counted at least ten times. This chain links TRBV12-3 or TRBV12-4 with TRBJ1-2, with D tentatively TRBD1 (5 bases). V gave up 6 bases and J gave up 8 bases, with 22 bases separating them. This CDR3 has 15 residues. For the CDR3, the DNA is TGTGCCAGCAGCCCCTGGGGCGAGTCTGAGTTCGGCTACACCTTC. This gives the protein CASSPWGESEFGYTF.

The V gene is TRBV20-1, the J gene TRBJ2-3; 11 bases are shared with TRBD2. The junction had 11 bases not matched to a gene; V was cut back by 3 bases and J by 6 bases. Germline CDR1 DFQATT, CDR2 SNEGSKA (reference sequence). The CDR3 has 16 amino acids. The CDR3 sequence is CSASRVAGGPADTQYF. In DNA form, the CDR3 reads TGCAGTGCTAGTAGGGTAGCGGGGGGGCCGGCGGATACGCAGTATTTT.

Of note for this clonotype: Since a much larger clone is just one base distant, this may be a read error. The V gene is TRBV7-2, the J gene TRBJ2-7; D is unclear. The CDR3 extends over 13 amino acids. The V end was cut by 4 bases, the J end by 6 bases, with 13 bases between. Germline CDR1 is SGHTA and CDR2 is FQGNSA. CDR3 sequence: CASSSQLTCEQYF. CDR3 nucleotide sequence: TGTGCCAGCAGCTCGCAGCTAACCTGCGAGCAGTACTTC.

This clonotype was recorded many times. This chain joins TRBV12-3 or TRBV12-4 and TRBJ2-3; no definite D call. The CDR3 has 15 residues. V gave up 4 bases and J gave up 4 bases, with 15 bases separating them. Written as DNA, the CDR3 is TGTGCCAGCAGTTCAGCCCCTACTGGCCCAGATACGCAGTATTTT. Protein: CASSSAPTGPDTQYF.

The chain combines TRBV6-1 with TRBJ1-1; D may be TRBD1 (6 bases). Germline-derived CDR1 and CDR2 are MNHNS and SASEGT. Trimming shortened V by 7 bases and J by 1 base, and 13 bases separated the two germline ends. The CDR3 length is 14 residues. For the CDR3, the DNA is TGTGCCAGCACCCGGGACATTTCGAACACTGAAGCTTTCTTT. Amino acid sequence: CASTRDISNTEAFF.

V usage is TRBV7-8 and J usage is TRBJ2-5; 11 bases map to TRBD1. The CDR3 sequence is 18 residues long. Trimming cost V 4 bases and J 4 bases; bases outside gene matches: 14. CDR1 SGHVS and CDR2 FQNEAQ come from the germline V gene. Written as DNA, the CDR3 is TGTGCCAGCAGCTCCGCGCCCCACACCGGGACAGGGGGAGAGACCCAGTACTTC. It translates to CASSSAPHTGTGGETQYF. Supplemented by reference TRBV7-8 and TRBJ2-5, the full variable domain reads GAGVSQSPRYKVAKRGQDVALRCDPISGHVSLFWYQQALGQGPEFLTYFQNEAQLDKSGLPSDRFFAERPEGSVSTLKIQRTQQEDSAVYLCASSSAPHTGTGGETQYFGPGTRLLVL.